Sequencing of this T cell receptor beta chain was carried out in a study of lymphopenia after photon versus proton radiotherapy. Trimming cost V 7 bases and J 2 bases; bases outside gene matches: 6. The CDR3 spans 14 residues. Germline V gene data show CDR1 as SNHLY and CDR2 as FYNNEI. Assay: immunoSEQ multiplex PCR; the TCRdb copy retains only in-frame clones and omits some. There are 150,000 to 200,000 clones in the sample; approximately 91% occur only once, and approximately 4.8% lies in the top ten. As concerns this clone: What it binds is unknown.

Study-wide findings and caveats: Larger post-nadir TCR diversity loss correlated inversely with survival in deceased patients. Oligoclonal CD8+ Temra expansion after nadir drove photon patients' diversity drop. Better survival with proton therapy was suggested as possible, not demonstrated.

The chain uses TRBV2 and TRBJ1-1, with 8 bases identical to TRBD1. The sample in question was peripheral blood, obtained from a patient treated with photon-based radiotherapy. This clonotype was obtained from a man aged 45 to 65 with gastric cancer. CDR3 sequence (DNA): TGTGCCAGCAACAACAGGGGGGGTAACACTGAAGCTTTCTTT. This translates into CASNNRGGNTEAFF.